These 21 T cell receptor beta chains were all obtained from the same sample, sequenced in a study of T-cell memory formation after mild COVID-19. TCRdb reprocessed the 5' RACE reads with MiXCR, giving one entry per CDR3 protein. The table includes approximately 570,000 distinct CDR3 sequences, roughly 18% detected once. Input material: PBMCs or a T cell subset sorted from them (not recorded which). These receptors originate from an adult woman who had mild COVID-19 (a few samples of this study predate the infection). Cell type and time point are not known.

This clonotype showed up just a few times. The chain carries TRBV6-6 and TRBJ2-5, with 7 bases that match TRBD2. With 0 bases clipped from V and 9 bases from J, the junction kept 10 bases outside the gene matches. The CDR3 runs to 15 residues. CDR1 is MNHNY and CDR2 is SVGAGI in the germline V gene (reference sequence). The CDR3 loop reads CASSYSTKGLTAQYF. The CDR3 coding sequence is TGTGCCAGCAGTTACTCGACGAAGGGACTAACGGCCCAGTACTTC.

This clonotype showed up just a few times. V gene TRBV29-1 combines with J gene TRBJ1-1; 7 bases are shared with TRBD1. The CDR3 contains 15 residues. Germline CDR1 SQVTM, CDR2 ANQGSEA. J gave up 0 bases and V 7 bases, and 11 bases lay outside the gene matches. The CDR3 sequence: CSARDSEFLNTEAFF. The CDR3 bases are TGCAGCGCACGGGACAGCGAGTTTTTGAACACTGAAGCTTTCTTT.

This clonotype was counted a few times. The chain recombines TRBV20-1 with TRBJ2-1; either TRBD1 or TRBD2 may fit D (6 bases each). Between the trimmed V and J ends, which lost 1 base and 1 base, there was a span of 14 bases. This CDR3 contains 16 residues. Per the germline V gene, CDR1 is DFQATT and CDR2 is SNEGSKA (reference sequence). Here the CDR3 DNA reads TGCAGTGCTAGAGTCCTCGGGGGCCGATCCTACAATGAGCAGTTCTTC. Translated, it gives CSARVLGGRSYNEQFF.

V gene TRBV7-9 combines with J gene TRBJ2-3, with unresolved D. Germline loops: CDR1 SEHNR, CDR2 FQNEAQ (reference sequence). The CDR3 runs to 12 residues. V was clipped by 7 bases and J by 6 bases, with 11 bases between them. In nucleotides, the CDR3 is TGTGCCAGCACCTCGCCGATTGATACGCAGTATTTT. It is translated as CASTSPIDTQYF. Looking up the rest from reference TRBV7-9 and TRBJ2-3 gives the full variable domain: DTGVSQNPRHKITKRGQNVTFRCDPISEHNRLYWYRQTLGQGPEFLTYFQNEAQLEKSRLLSDRFSAERPKGSFSTLEIQRTEQGDSAMYLCASTSPIDTQYFGPGTRLTVL.

V gene TRBV5-1 combines with J gene TRBJ2-3, with TRBD2 as a possible D gene (6 bases). The CDR3 contains 15 residues. Per germline, CDR1 SGHRS and CDR2 YFSETQ. With 4 bases removed from V and 1 base from J, the gap between germline ends came to 13 bases. The CDR3 sequence: CASSHGTPGTDTQYF. The CDR3 DNA sequence: TGCGCCAGCAGCCACGGGACTCCGGGCACAGATACGCAGTATTTT. Together with reference TRBV5-1 and TRBJ2-3, the CDR3 gives the full variable domain: KAGVTQTPRYLIKTRGQQVTLSCSPISGHRSVSWYQQTPGQGLQFLFEYFSETQRNKGNFPGRFSGRQFSNSRSEMNVSTLELGDSALYLCASSHGTPGTDTQYFGPGTRLTVL.

This clonotype showed up just a few times. The chain carries TRBV5-6 and TRBJ1-5; D ambiguous. Germline V CDR1 and CDR2: SGHDT, YYEEEE. Trimming shortened V by 0 bases and J by 8 bases, and 9 bases separated the two germline ends. The CDR3 spans 13 residues. The CDR3 loop is CASSLGQMKPQHF. DNA for the CDR3: TGTGCCAGCAGCTTGGGGCAGATGAAGCCCCAGCATTTT.

The sample holds a few counts of this clonotype. This chain links TRBV5-1 with TRBJ2-5, with D possibly matching TRBD1 (6 bases). Per germline, CDR1 SGHRS and CDR2 YFSETQ. This CDR3 comprises 15 residues. V was trimmed by 3 bases and J by 8 bases, leaving 20 bases between them. The CDR3 DNA follows: TGCGCCAGCAGCTCCCTCGACAGGCTATTGGGAACCCAGTACTTC. It encodes CASSSLDRLLGTQYF.

J is TRBJ2-2 and V is TRBV21-1; TRBD1 is taken as the D call from the table, unchecked against the DNA. TRBV21-1 is flagged as a pseudogene. The CDR3 covers 15 residues. CDR3 loop: CASGRPGGVTGELFF. CDR3 in DNA: TGTGCCAGCGGCCGACCAGGGGGCGTCACCGGGGAGCTGTTTTTT.

The V and J genes are TRBV14 and TRBJ1-2, with 9 bases that match TRBD1. Germline V gene lookup returns CDR1 SGHDN and CDR2 FVKESK. V lost 0 bases to trimming and J lost 7 bases; unmatched junction nucleotides: 3. The CDR3 contains 14 residues. DNA for the CDR3: TGTGCCAGCAGCCAAGAGGTGACAGGGGGTGGCTACACCTTC. As protein: CASSQEVTGGGYTF.

The chain combines TRBV6-5 with TRBJ1-4; D might be TRBD1 (6 bases). Germline CDR1 reads MNHEY; CDR2 reads SVGAGI. The germline V and J ends were trimmed by 5 bases and 5 bases, with 15 bases remaining between them. The CDR3 sequence is 15 residues long. CDR3 in DNA: TGTGCCAGCAGTACGACCGGGACAAGCAATGAAAAACTGTTTTTT. Its translation: CASSTTGTSNEKLFF.

With respect to this clonotype: One end of the junction does not line up with germline, which may come from a read error. This chain uses TRBV5-4 with TRBJ2-2; D is possibly TRBD2 (6 bases). The germline gives CDR1 SGHNT, CDR2 YYREEE (reference sequence). This CDR3 is 14 amino acids long. The DNA of the CDR3 is TGTGCCAGCAGCTCAGGGACTTACCCCGGGGAGCCGTTTTTT. It specifies CASSSGTYPGEPFF.

This clonotype has just a few counts. This chain links TRBV10-3 with TRBJ2-3, with D hard to call. From germline, CDR1 is ENHRY and CDR2 SYGVKD. Trimming cost V 0 bases and J 3 bases, with 19 bases left between them. The CDR3 runs 18 residues. The CDR3 DNA reads TGTGCCATCAGTGAGTCGAGGCGGTTAGTCGGAAGAACAGATACGCAGTATTTT. Translation gives CAISESRRLVGRTDTQYF.

This clonotype was seen a handful of times. J is TRBJ1-5 and V is TRBV4-2, with D unclear. V was cut by 0 bases and J by 4 bases, with 13 bases left in between. The length of the CDR3 is 16 residues. Germline lookup yields CDR1 LGHNA and CDR2 YNFKEQ. CDR3 loop: CASSQETGGLNQPQHF. Written as DNA, the CDR3 is TGTGCCAGCAGCCAAGAGACCGGTGGGTTGAATCAGCCCCAGCATTTT.

The sample holds a few counts of this clonotype. V gene TRBV2 combines with J gene TRBJ2-1; D is possibly TRBD1 (5 bases). Germline V gene lookup returns CDR1 SNHLY and CDR2 FYNNEI. V was clipped by 4 bases and J by 8 bases, with 12 bases between them. This CDR3 spans 13 amino acids. CDR3 DNA sequence: TGTGCCAGCAGTGCAGGGTTCCACTATGAGCAGTTCTTC. Translating it yields CASSAGFHYEQFF.

The V and J genes are TRBV5-1 and TRBJ2-5; 9 nucleotides align to TRBD2. The CDR3 consists of 17 residues. The ends lost 1 base at V and 5 bases at J; junction bases unmatched: 12. Germline assignment: CDR1 SGHRS and CDR2 YFSETQ. CDR3 protein: CASSLSGGRAVQETQYF. The CDR3 DNA reads TGCGCCAGCAGCTTGTCTGGCGGGAGGGCCGTGCAGGAGACCCAGTACTTC.

Only a few counts were recorded for this clonotype. Relative to the germline gene, one junction end is altered; a read error may explain this. V gene TRBV24-1 combines with J gene TRBJ2-3; D is uncertain. Germline assignment: CDR1 KGHDR and CDR2 SFDVKD. The CDR3 runs to 16 residues. The CDR3 DNA sequence: TGTGCCACCAGTGATTTGCCAAGCGTCGGCACGGATACGCAGTATTTT. This encodes CATSDLPSVGTDTQYF.

This clonotype turned up a few times. This rearrangement joins TRBV7-3 to TRBJ2-3; D tentatively reads TRBD1 or TRBD2 (5 bases each). V was clipped by 5 bases and J by 3 bases, with 15 bases between them. The CDR3 extends over 15 amino acids. The V gene's germline CDR1 is SGHTA and CDR2 FQGTGA. The CDR3 loop reads CASSTAGTTTDTQYF. CDR3 nucleotide sequence: TGTGCCAGCAGCACTGCCGGGACCACTACAGATACGCAGTATTTT. Full variable domain (remainder filled in from reference TRBV7-3 and TRBJ2-3): GAGVSQTPSNKVTEKGKYVELRCDPISGHTALYWYRQSLGQGPEFLIYFQGTGAADDSGLPNDRFFAVRPEGSVSTLKIQRTERGDSAVYLCASSTAGTTTDTQYFGPGTRLTVL.

This sequence joins TRBV29-1 and TRBJ2-1; a weak D match, TRBD1 (6 bases). CDR3 length: 15 residues. The V and J ends lost 5 bases and 0 bases respectively, with 14 bases between them. In germline, CDR1 is SQVTM, CDR2 ANQGSEA. Here the CDR3 DNA reads TGCAGCGTTACCGGACAGAAAAGCTCCTACAATGAGCAGTTCTTC. Protein sequence: CSVTGQKSSYNEQFF.

For the CDR3, the DNA is TGTGCCAGCAGCCCATGGGCCCTTAGCGGGGGGGCCGGCTCCGGGGAGCTGTTTTTT. Amino acid sequence: CASSPWALSGGAGSGELFF. The chain couples TRBV7-3 to TRBJ2-2; 11 bases align to TRBD2. The CDR3 has 19 residues. V was clipped by 5 bases and J by 6 bases; unmatched bases: 17. Looked up from germline, CDR1 is SGHTA and CDR2 is FQGTGA.

This clonotype has more than one count but fewer than ten. The rearrangement uses TRBV12-3 or TRBV12-4 and TRBJ1-2; D is unresolved. CDR3 length: 14 amino acids. Trimming removed 0 bases from V and 5 bases from J, with 10 bases in between. CDR3 loop: CASSLARAGYGYTF. In nucleotides, the CDR3 is TGTGCCAGCAGTTTAGCGCGAGCAGGATATGGCTACACCTTC.

This clonotype was seen more than once but under ten times. This chain joins TRBV29-1 and TRBJ2-5; 12 bases line up with TRBD1. CDR1 is SQVTM and CDR2 is ANQGSEA in the germline V gene. CDR3 length equals 12 residues. V lost 7 bases, J lost 5 bases, and 2 bases stayed unmatched. The CDR3 nucleotides read TGCAGCGGCGGGACAGGGGGCGAGACCCAGTACTTC. Its protein product is CSGGTGGETQYF.